This T cell receptor beta chain was found in a study of blood T cell repertoires in COVID-19. On the study more broadly: Sites across the United States, Italy and Spain contributed samples from acute and convalescent COVID-19. Sources were T cells, B-cell-depleted T cells, or PBMCs; the material itself was cDNA or gDNA.

The CDR3 loop spans 15 amino acids. The V and J ends lost 2 bases and 8 bases respectively, with 13 bases between them. CDR1 and CDR2 (germline): ENHRY, SYGVKD. Authors' methods: Researchers report that nucleated cell counts were estimated from reference gene primer amplification. The table came from immunoSEQ multiplex PCR; TCRdb's copy has only in-frame clones and leaves some out. V and J calls and clone size come straight from that table; D and trimming were deduced from the DNA. Of 200,000 to 250,000 clones listed, roughly 80% are singletons. Material for sequencing was peripheral blood. V and J are TRBV10-3 and TRBJ1-6, with D perhaps TRBD1 (6 bases). The sequence was obtained from a woman in her sixties or seventies who had recovered from COVID-19. The CDR3 coding sequence is TGTGCCATCAGTGAGATACAGGGAGTTGATTCACCCCTCCACTTT. It translates to CAISEIQGVDSPLHF.